This T cell receptor (beta chain) is from a study of T cell repertoires in cytomegalovirus infection. As for the study in general: Recently identified HLA-C-restricted CMV epitopes and well-studied HLA-B-restricted CMV epitopes were used by the study. An indication of both CMV infection and matching HLA type came from public TCR beta signatures.

For this clonotype: Antigen: not known.

General observations from the study: Individuals carrying CMV plus the relevant HLA were identified by cumulative frequency of public TCR beta families. Dominating the ex vivo response were HLA-C-restricted CMV-specific TCR beta clonotypes.

This CDR3 spans 15 amino acids. The trim removed 2 bases at V and 8 bases at J, leaving 11 bases unmatched. Germline CDR1 SEHNR, CDR2 FQNEAQ (reference sequence). One entry per CDR3 protein results from TCRdb running MiXCR on the reads. This table holds roughly 340,000 distinct CDR3 sequences, about 29% found once. The receptor comes from a human donor in good health (CMV status not recorded). Some clones in this sample may be carry-over from other donors' samples. The sequencing here drew on cultured PBMCs, taken from culture after CMV antigen stimulation. This rearrangement joins TRBV7-9 to TRBJ1-2; 7 nucleotides line up with TRBD1. The CDR3 loop reads CASSLIGTDSFGYTF. CDR3 bases: TGTGCCAGCAGCTTAATCGGGACAGATAGTTTCGGCTACACCTTC.